This TCR beta chain came from a study of blood T cell repertoires in COVID-19. The overall study: Acute and convalescent COVID-19 specimens originated in the United States, Italy and Spain. In each case, the material was cDNA or gDNA derived from T cells, B-cell-depleted T cells, or PBMCs.

Participant reports of clinical history set cohort assignment. Per the original methods: Cell counts per sample came from amplifying reference gene primers. Sequenced by immunoSEQ multiplex PCR; TCRdb stores in-frame clones only, minus some. V, J and clone size are taken as reported in that table, and D and trimming were inferred from the DNA itself. The sample carries 200,000 to 250,000 clones, approximately 90% recorded once. V lost 0 bases and J lost 3, with 9 bases in between. There are 14 residues in the CDR3. Germline V gene data show CDR1 as SGHRS and CDR2 as YFSETQ. The source material was PBMCs or T cells enriched from blood (not recorded which). The sequence was obtained from a man younger than 35 with acute COVID-19. This rearrangement joins TRBV5-1 to TRBJ1-2; possibly TRBD1 for D (6 bases). CDR3 nucleotide sequence: TGCGCCAGCAGCTTGGGGGCAGGGGACTATGGCTACACCTTC. Its translation: CASSLGAGDYGYTF.